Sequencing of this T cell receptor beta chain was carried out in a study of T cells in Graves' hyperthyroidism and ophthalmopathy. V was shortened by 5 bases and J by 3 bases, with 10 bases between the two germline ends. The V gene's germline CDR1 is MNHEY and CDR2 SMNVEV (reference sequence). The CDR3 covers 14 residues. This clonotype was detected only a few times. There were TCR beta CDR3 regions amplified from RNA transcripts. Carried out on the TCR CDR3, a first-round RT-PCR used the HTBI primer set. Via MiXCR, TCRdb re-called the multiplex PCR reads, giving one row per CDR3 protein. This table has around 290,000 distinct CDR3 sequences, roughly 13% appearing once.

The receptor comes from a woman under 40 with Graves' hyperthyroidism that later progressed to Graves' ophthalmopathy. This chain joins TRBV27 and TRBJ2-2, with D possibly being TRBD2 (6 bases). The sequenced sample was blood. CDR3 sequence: CASSRGIHTGELFF. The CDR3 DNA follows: TGTGCCAGCAGTCGCGGGATTCACACCGGGGAGCTGTTTTTT.